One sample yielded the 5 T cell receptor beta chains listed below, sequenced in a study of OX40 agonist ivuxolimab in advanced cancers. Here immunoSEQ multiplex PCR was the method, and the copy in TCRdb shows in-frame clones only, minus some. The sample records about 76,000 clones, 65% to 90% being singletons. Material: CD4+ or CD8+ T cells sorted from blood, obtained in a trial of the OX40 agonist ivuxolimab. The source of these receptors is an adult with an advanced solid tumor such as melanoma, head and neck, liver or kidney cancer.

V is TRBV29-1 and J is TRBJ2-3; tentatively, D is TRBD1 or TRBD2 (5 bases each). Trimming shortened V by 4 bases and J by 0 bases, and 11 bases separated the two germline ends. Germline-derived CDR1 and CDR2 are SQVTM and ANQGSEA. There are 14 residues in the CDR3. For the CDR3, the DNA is TGCAGCGTTGGGGGGACCACAAGCACAGATACGCAGTATTTT. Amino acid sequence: CSVGGTTSTDTQYF.

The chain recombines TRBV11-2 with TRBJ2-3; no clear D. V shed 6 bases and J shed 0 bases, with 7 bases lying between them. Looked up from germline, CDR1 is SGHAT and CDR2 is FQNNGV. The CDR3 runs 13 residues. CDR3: CASRGFSTDTQYF. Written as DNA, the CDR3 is TGTGCCAGCAGGGGATTTAGCACAGATACGCAGTATTTT.

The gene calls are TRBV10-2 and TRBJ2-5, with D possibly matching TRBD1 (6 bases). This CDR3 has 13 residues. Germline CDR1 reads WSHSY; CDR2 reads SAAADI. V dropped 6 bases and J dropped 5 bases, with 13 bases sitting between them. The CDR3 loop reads CASRTQGPETQYF. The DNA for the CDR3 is TGCGCCAGCAGGACACAGGGTCCGGAGACCCAGTACTTC.

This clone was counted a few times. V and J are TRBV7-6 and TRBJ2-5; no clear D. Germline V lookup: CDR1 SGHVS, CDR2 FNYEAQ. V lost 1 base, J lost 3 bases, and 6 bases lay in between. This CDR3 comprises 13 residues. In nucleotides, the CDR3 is TGTGCCAGCAGCTTAGGGGGTAAAGAGACCCAGTACTTC. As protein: CASSLGGKETQYF.

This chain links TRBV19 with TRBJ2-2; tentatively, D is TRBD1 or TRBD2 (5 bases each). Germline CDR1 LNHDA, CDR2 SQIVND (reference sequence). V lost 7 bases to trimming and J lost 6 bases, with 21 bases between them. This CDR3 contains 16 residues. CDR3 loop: CASTSGASYPAGELFF. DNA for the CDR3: TGTGCCAGTACTTCCGGGGCCTCCTACCCAGCCGGGGAGCTGTTTTTT.